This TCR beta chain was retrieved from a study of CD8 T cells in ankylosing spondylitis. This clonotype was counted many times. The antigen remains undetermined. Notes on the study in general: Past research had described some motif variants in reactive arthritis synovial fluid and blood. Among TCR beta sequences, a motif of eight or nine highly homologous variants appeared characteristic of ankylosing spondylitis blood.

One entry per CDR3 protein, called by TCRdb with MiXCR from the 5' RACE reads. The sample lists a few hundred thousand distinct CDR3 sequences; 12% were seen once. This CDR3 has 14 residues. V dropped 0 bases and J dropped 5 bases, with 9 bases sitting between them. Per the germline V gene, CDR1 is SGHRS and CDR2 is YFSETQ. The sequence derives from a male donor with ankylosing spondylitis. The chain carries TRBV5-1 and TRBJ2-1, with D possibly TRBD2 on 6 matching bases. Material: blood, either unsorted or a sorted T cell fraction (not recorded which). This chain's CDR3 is CASSLVRDHNEQFF. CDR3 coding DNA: TGCGCCAGCAGCTTGGTGCGGGATCACAATGAGCAGTTCTTC.